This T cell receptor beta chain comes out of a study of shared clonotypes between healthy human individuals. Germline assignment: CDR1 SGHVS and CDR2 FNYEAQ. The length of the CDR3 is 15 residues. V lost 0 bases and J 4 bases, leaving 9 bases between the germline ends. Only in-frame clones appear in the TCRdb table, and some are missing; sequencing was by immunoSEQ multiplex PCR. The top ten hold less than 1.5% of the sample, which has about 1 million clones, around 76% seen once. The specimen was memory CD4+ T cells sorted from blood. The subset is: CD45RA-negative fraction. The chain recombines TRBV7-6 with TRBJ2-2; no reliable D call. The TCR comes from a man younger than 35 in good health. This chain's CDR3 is CASSLAGPTTGELFF. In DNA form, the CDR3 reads TGTGCCAGCAGCTTAGCTGGGCCAACCACCGGGGAGCTGTTTTTT. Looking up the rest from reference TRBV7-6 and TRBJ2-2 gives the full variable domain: GAGVSQSPRYKVTKRGQDVALRCDPISGHVSLYWYRQALGQGPEFLTYFNYEAQQDKSGLPNDRFSAERPEGSISTLTIQRTEQRDSAMYRCASSLAGPTTGELFFGEGSRLTVL.